A selection of T cell receptor beta chains follows, all from one sample in a study of T cell repertoires in cytomegalovirus infection. Each CDR3 protein gets one entry after TCRdb re-called the reads with MiXCR. The repertoire consists of around 900,000 distinct CDR3 sequences, with roughly 31% occurring once and the leading ten covering 13%. These receptors lack a known antigen. Sequencing used cultured CD8+ T cells from PBMCs, obtained from culture after CMV antigen stimulation. These receptors were taken from a human donor in good health (CMV status not recorded). Some clones in this sample may be carry-over from other donors' samples. The CDR3 runs from the conserved cysteine through the conserved F or W. Each record gives: J gene, D gene, clone size, V gene, CDR3 DNA, CDR3 protein. D genes are given only for firm matches. Clone size is not always given. Where it is, it says once, few, many or a class for expanded clones.

j_gene: TRBJ2-3; d_gene: TRBD2; abundance: -; v_gene: TRBV4-1; CDR3nt: TGCGCCAGCAGCCAGGTTTCGTTAGCGGGTAGCACAGATACGCAGTATTTT; CDR3aa: CASSQVSLAGSTDTQYF
j_gene: TRBJ1-5; d_gene: -; abundance: -; v_gene: TRBV7-8; CDR3nt: TGTGCCAGCAGCTTAGAGGACTGGGGCCAGCCCCAGCATTTT; CDR3aa: CASSLEDWGQPQHF
j_gene: TRBJ1-1; d_gene: -; abundance: many; v_gene: TRBV7-2; CDR3nt: TGTGCCAGCAGCTTTAGGGCCAGCGAAGCTTTCTTT; CDR3aa: CASSFRASEAFF
j_gene: TRBJ1-5; d_gene: -; abundance: few; v_gene: TRBV7-6; CDR3nt: TGTGCCAGCAGTCCCCCTACTAGAACTCCTAGCAATCAGCCCCAGCATTTT; CDR3aa: CASSPPTRTPSNQPQHF
j_gene: TRBJ1-2; d_gene: -; abundance: few; v_gene: TRBV7-9; CDR3nt: TGTGCCAGCACCCCACGACAAAGGGGCTACACCTTC; CDR3aa: CASTPRQRGYTF
j_gene: TRBJ2-5; d_gene: TRBD1; abundance: few; v_gene: TRBV2; CDR3nt: TGTGCCAGCATTTGGACAGGGCAAGAGACCCAGTACTTC; CDR3aa: CASIWTGQETQYF
j_gene: TRBJ1-4; d_gene: -; abundance: few; v_gene: TRBV4-3; CDR3nt: TGCGCCAGCAGCCAAGAGAGGCAGGGAGGGGAAAAACTGTTTTTT; CDR3aa: CASSQERQGGEKLFF
j_gene: TRBJ2-3; d_gene: -; abundance: few; v_gene: TRBV6-5; CDR3nt: TGTGCCAGCCTGAACCGGGGGGCCGGCACAGATACGCAGTATTTT; CDR3aa: CASLNRGAGTDTQYF
j_gene: TRBJ1-3; d_gene: TRBD1; abundance: -; v_gene: TRBV7-8; CDR3nt: TGTGCCAGCAGCTTTCAACGGACAGGGTTAGGAAACACCATATATTTT; CDR3aa: CASSFQRTGLGNTIYF
j_gene: TRBJ2-5; d_gene: -; abundance: -; v_gene: TRBV7-9; CDR3nt: TGTGCCAGCAGCTTACTCGGCCACGCCGAGGGTTGGGAGACCCAGTACTTC; CDR3aa: CASSLLGHAEGWETQYF
j_gene: TRBJ2-2; d_gene: TRBD2; abundance: -; v_gene: TRBV5-3; CDR3nt: TGTGCCAGCAGCTTGGCCGGACTAGCGGGGCCCCGAGGCACCGGGGAGCTGTTTTTT; CDR3aa: CASSLAGLAGPRGTGELFF
j_gene: TRBJ2-1; d_gene: -; abundance: few; v_gene: TRBV19; CDR3nt: TGTGCCAGTTCTCTCGAAAAAAACAATGAGCAGTTCTTC; CDR3aa: CASSLEKNNEQFF
j_gene: TRBJ2-1; d_gene: TRBD2; abundance: few; v_gene: TRBV12-3/TRBV12-4; CDR3nt: TGTGCCAGCAGTTTTTGGCTAGCGGGGGGGAGCTCCTACAATGAGCAGTTCTTC; CDR3aa: CASSFWLAGGSSYNEQFF
j_gene: TRBJ1-1; d_gene: -; abundance: -; v_gene: TRBV6-2/TRBV6-3; CDR3nt: TGTGCCAGCATCCTGAACAGGAGAGACGAAGCTTTCTTT; CDR3aa: CASILNRRDEAFF
j_gene: TRBJ2-2; d_gene: -; abundance: few; v_gene: TRBV12-3/TRBV12-4; CDR3nt: TGTGCCAGCCAGCGGAGGCCAACCGGGGAGCTGTTTTTT; CDR3aa: CASQRRPTGELFF
j_gene: TRBJ2-7; d_gene: TRBD1; abundance: -; v_gene: TRBV7-6; CDR3nt: TGTGCCAGCAGCTTAATACAGGGGACCTACGAGCAGTACTTC; CDR3aa: CASSLIQGTYEQYF
j_gene: TRBJ2-7; d_gene: -; abundance: -; v_gene: TRBV2; CDR3nt: TGTGCCAGCAGGGACCCCCCCTACGAGCAGTACTTC; CDR3aa: CASRDPPYEQYF
j_gene: TRBJ1-1; d_gene: -; abundance: many; v_gene: TRBV7-2; CDR3nt: TGTGCCAGCAGCTTAGCAGGGCAGCTGAACACTGAAGCTTTCTTT; CDR3aa: CASSLAGQLNTEAFF
j_gene: TRBJ2-7; d_gene: TRBD1; abundance: -; v_gene: TRBV6-1; CDR3nt: TGTGCCAGCAGTGTACCCACCGGGACAGTCTACGAGCAGTACTTC; CDR3aa: CASSVPTGTVYEQYF
j_gene: TRBJ2-7; d_gene: TRBD1; abundance: -; v_gene: TRBV19; CDR3nt: TGTGCCAGCGCCCCGGGACAGGGCGGCGAGCAGTACTTC; CDR3aa: CASAPGQGGEQYF
j_gene: TRBJ1-2; d_gene: TRBD1; abundance: -; v_gene: TRBV27; CDR3nt: TGTGCCAGCAGTTGGGGACAGGGGGCATCGAACTATGGCTACACCTTC; CDR3aa: CASSWGQGASNYGYTF
j_gene: TRBJ1-3; d_gene: -; abundance: few; v_gene: TRBV19; CDR3nt: TGTGCCAGTAGTATTTTTGGGGCCCCGGACAGCTCTGGAAACACCATATATTTT; CDR3aa: CASSIFGAPDSSGNTIYF
j_gene: TRBJ2-3; d_gene: -; abundance: many; v_gene: TRBV12-3/TRBV12-4; CDR3nt: TGTGCCAGCAGAGTCAGTTTTAGCACAGATACGCAGTATTTT; CDR3aa: CASRVSFSTDTQYF